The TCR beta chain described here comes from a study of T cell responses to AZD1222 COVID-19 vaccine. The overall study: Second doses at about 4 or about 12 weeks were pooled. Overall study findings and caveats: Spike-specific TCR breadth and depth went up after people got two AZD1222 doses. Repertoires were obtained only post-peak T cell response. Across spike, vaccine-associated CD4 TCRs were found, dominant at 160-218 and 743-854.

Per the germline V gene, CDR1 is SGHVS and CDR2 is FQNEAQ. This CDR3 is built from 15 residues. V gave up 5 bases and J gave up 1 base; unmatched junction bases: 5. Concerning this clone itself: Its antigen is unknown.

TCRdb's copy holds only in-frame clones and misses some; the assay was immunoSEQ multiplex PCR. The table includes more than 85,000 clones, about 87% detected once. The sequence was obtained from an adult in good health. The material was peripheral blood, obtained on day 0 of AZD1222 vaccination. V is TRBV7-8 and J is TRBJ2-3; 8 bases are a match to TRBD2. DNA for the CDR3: TGTGCCAGCAGCCATAATAGCGGGGGCACAGATACGCAGTATTTT. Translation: CASSHNSGGTDTQYF. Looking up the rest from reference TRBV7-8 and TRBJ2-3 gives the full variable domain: GAGVSQSPRYKVAKRGQDVALRCDPISGHVSLFWYQQALGQGPEFLTYFQNEAQLDKSGLPSDRFFAERPEGSVSTLKIQRTQQEDSAVYLCASSHNSGGTDTQYFGPGTRLTVL.